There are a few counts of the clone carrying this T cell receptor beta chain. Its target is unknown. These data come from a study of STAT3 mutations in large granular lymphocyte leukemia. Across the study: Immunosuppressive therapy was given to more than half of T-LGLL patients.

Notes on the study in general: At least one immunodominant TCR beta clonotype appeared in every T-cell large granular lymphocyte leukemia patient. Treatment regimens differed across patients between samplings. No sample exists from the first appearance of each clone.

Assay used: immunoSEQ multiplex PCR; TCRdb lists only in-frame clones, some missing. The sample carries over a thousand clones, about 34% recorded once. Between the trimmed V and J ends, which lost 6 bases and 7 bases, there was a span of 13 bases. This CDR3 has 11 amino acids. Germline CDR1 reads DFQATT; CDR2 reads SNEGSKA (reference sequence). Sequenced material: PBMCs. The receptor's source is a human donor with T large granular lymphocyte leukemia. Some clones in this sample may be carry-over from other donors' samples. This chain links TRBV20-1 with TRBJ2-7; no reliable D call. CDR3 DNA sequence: TGCAGTGCCGCATCGGGCCTTGAGCAGTACTTC. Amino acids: CSAASGLEQYF.